The clone carrying this TCR beta chain was counted ten times or more. As to time point: blood at routine non-recurrence follow-up after resection. TCRdb re-analysed the 5' RACE reads in MiXCR, keeping a single row per CDR3 protein. The sample consists of fewer than 45,000 distinct CDR3 sequences, under 12% of them appearing once. Germline assignment: CDR1 KGHSH and CDR2 LQKENI. V was trimmed by 0 bases and J by 4 bases, leaving 10 bases between them. The CDR3 is made up of 14 amino acids. The sample originates from a study of spatial heterogeneity in lung cancer. This clonotype was obtained from a female donor with early-stage non-small cell lung cancer. The chain joins TRBV18 to TRBJ2-7; D possibly matches TRBD1 or TRBD2 (5 bases each). The material was PBMCs, obtained at follow-up. CDR3 DNA: TGTGCCAGCTCACCACCGGGACGGCCATACGAGCAGTACTTC. Encoded protein: CASSPPGRPYEQYF.